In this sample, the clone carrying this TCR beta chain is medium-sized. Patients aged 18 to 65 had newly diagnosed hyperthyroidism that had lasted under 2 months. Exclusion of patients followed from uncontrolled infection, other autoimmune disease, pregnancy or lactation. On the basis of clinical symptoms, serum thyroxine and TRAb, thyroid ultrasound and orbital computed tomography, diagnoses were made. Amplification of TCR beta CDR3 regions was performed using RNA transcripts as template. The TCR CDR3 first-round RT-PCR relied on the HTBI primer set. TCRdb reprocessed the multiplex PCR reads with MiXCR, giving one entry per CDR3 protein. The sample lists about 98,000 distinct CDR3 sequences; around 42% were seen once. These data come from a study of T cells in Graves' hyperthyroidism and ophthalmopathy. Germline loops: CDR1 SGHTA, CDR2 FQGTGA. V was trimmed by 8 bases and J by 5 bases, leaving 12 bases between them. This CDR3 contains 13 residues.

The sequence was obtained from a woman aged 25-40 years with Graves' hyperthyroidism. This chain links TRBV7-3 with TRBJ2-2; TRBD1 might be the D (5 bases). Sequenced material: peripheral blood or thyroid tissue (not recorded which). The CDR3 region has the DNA TGTGCCAGCCGTCAGGGCGGTACCGGGGAGCTGTTTTTT. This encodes CASRQGGTGELFF.